Listed below are T cell receptor beta chains from one sample, sequenced in a study of T cells in localized non-small cell lung cancer. Sequencing was performed with immunoSEQ multiplex PCR; in TCRdb, only in-frame clones are kept and a portion is missing. The repertoire holds under 70,000 clones, with more than 80% as singletons. Sequences were derived from peripheral blood, sampled before any cancer treatment. All receptors come from a woman aged 40-69 years with stage I lung adenocarcinoma. Each CDR3 is given with its conserved first and last residue. A D gene is named only where the DNA matches it firmly. Not all rows give a size; the values are once, few, many and, for expanded clones, a class.

V gene,clone size,D gene,J gene,CDR3 DNA,CDR3 protein
TRBV19,-,-,TRBJ1-1,TGTGCCAGTAGTATGGCAGGCCGAAATACTGAAGCTTTCTTT,CASSMAGRNTEAFF
TRBV5-1,-,-,TRBJ2-3,TGCGCCAGCGAGAGGGGGGGCGGGACAGATACGCAGTATTTT,CASERGGGTDTQYF
TRBV30,-,-,TRBJ1-5,TGTGCCTGGAGAGCGTCCTATAGCAATCAGCCCCAGCATTTT,CAWRASYSNQPQHF
TRBV27,-,-,TRBJ1-2,TGTGCCAGCAGGCCTCCCGGGGGATATGGCTACACCTTC,CASRPPGGYGYTF
TRBV5-1,-,-,TRBJ1-3,TGCGCCAGCAGCGTAGACGAGGCCGGAAACACCATATATTTT,CASSVDEAGNTIYF
TRBV11-2,-,-,TRBJ1-1,TGTGCCAGCAGCTTAGACAGCTATGGGGGCACTGAAGCTTTCTTT,CASSLDSYGGTEAFF
TRBV6-5,-,-,TRBJ2-1,TGTGCCAGCAGGGGACGGAACTACAATGAGCAGTTCTTC,CASRGRNYNEQFF
TRBV30,-,-,TRBJ1-2,TGTGCCTGGAGTGTATCGGCGGATGGCTACACCTTC,CAWSVSADGYTF
TRBV6-6,few,-,TRBJ1-1,TGTGCCAGCAGTTACCCCGGGGCGCGTGACACTGAAGCTTTCTTT,CASSYPGARDTEAFF
TRBV18,-,-,TRBJ1-2,TGTGCCAGCTCACCAACGTACGGCAGGGTTACAGCTAACTATGGCTACACCTTC,CASSPTYGRVTANYGYTF
TRBV6-5,-,-,TRBJ1-1,TGTGCCAGCAGTGGACACAGGGATTTCTTT,CASSGHRDFF
TRBV5-4,-,-,TRBJ1-1,TGTGCCAGCAGCTATTTTGGGGGGACTGAAGCTTTCTTT,CASSYFGGTEAFF
TRBV7-2,once,-,TRBJ2-7,TGTGCCAGCAGCTTAGAGCGGTTCGAGCAGTACTTC,CASSLERFEQYF
TRBV28,-,-,TRBJ2-7,TGTGCCAGCAGTTTCGCACAGGCTACTGGAGAGCAGTACTTC,CASSFAQATGEQYF
TRBV6-6,-,TRBD1,TRBJ2-7,TGTGCCAGCAGTTCCGGGACAGGGAACGAGCAGTACTTC,CASSSGTGNEQYF
TRBV2,-,TRBD2,TRBJ2-7,TGTGCCAGCAACCCGGGACTAGCCGACTACGAGCAGTACTTC,CASNPGLADYEQYF
TRBV28,-,TRBD2,TRBJ2-1,TGTGCCAGCAGTTTAGTCTTGCCAGCGGGGGGGCCCTATGAGCAGTTCTTC,CASSLVLPAGGPYEQFF
TRBV19,once,-,TRBJ1-1,TGTGCCAGTAGTATTATTGGTGGCCAGCCGAACACTGAAGCTTTCTTT,CASSIIGGQPNTEAFF
TRBV2,-,-,TRBJ1-4,TGTGCCAGCAGTGAATGGGGAAAACTGTTTTTT,CASSEWGKLFF
TRBV28,-,-,TRBJ1-1,TGTGCCAGCAGACTACAGGTCGGCAACACTGAAGCTTTCTTT,CASRLQVGNTEAFF
TRBV25-1,-,TRBD1,TRBJ1-5,TGTGCCAGCAGTGATTGGACAGGGGGAAGCAATCAGCCCCAGCATTTT,CASSDWTGGSNQPQHF
TRBV9,-,-,TRBJ2-5,TGTGCCAGCAGCGTTGGGGGGCGGTATGAGGAGACCCAGTACTTC,CASSVGGRYEETQYF
TRBV7-2,few,TRBD1,TRBJ1-3,TGTGCCAGCAGCTCCGGACAGGGAGCTGGAAACACCATATATTTT,CASSSGQGAGNTIYF
TRBV5-1,-,-,TRBJ2-1,TGCGCCAGCAGCTTGGAAACCCTTGGCAATGAGCAGTTCTTC,CASSLETLGNEQFF
TRBV7-8,once,-,TRBJ1-2,TGTGCCAGCAGCTTACAGGGAGGAGATGGCTACACCTTC,CASSLQGGDGYTF
TRBV7-9,-,-,TRBJ2-7,TGTGCCAGCAGCTTAGCCGCGGGCTACGAGCAGTACTTC,CASSLAAGYEQYF
TRBV5-6,-,-,TRBJ2-7,TGTGCCAGCAGCTTGGGTACGGGCCTTCCCACCTACGAGCAGTACTTC,CASSLGTGLPTYEQYF
TRBV29-1,-,TRBD1,TRBJ1-2,TGCAGCGTTGAAGAGGGGATCGGACAGGGGGCTGTTGGCTACACCTTC,CSVEEGIGQGAVGYTF
TRBV29-1,-,TRBD1,TRBJ2-1,TGCAGCGTTCTGGCAGGGGGCTTCAATGAGCAGTTCTTC,CSVLAGGFNEQFF
TRBV19,-,-,TRBJ2-7,TGTGCCAGTAGTATTGCGCTAAACTCCTACGAGCAGTACTTC,CASSIALNSYEQYF
TRBV7-2,-,TRBD2,TRBJ2-2,TGTGCCAGCAGCTGGATGGCTAGCGGGGGTCCCGCGAACACCGGGGAGCTGTTTTTT,CASSWMASGGPANTGELFF
TRBV6-5,-,TRBD1,TRBJ2-7,TGTGCCAGCAGTTATAGGGACAGGGCATCGTACGAGCAGTACTTC,CASSYRDRASYEQYF
TRBV7-8,once,-,TRBJ1-5,TGTGCCAGCAGCTTAGGGAGGGTAGGTCAGCCCCAGCATTTT,CASSLGRVGQPQHF
TRBV2,once,TRBD2,TRBJ2-1,TGTGCCAGCAAAGAGCGGGGTCCTTCCCTTTACAATGAGCAGTTCTTC,CASKERGPSLYNEQFF
TRBV30,-,-,TRBJ1-2,TGTGCCTGGAGTCGGCGAGGGGATGGCTACACCTTC,CAWSRRGDGYTF
TRBV9,-,-,TRBJ1-2,TGTGCCAGCAGCGTATTGGGACGGTCTAACTATGGCTACACCTTC,CASSVLGRSNYGYTF
TRBV19,-,-,TRBJ2-2,TGTGCCACAAGCCGAGGGCAGCAAAACACCGGGGAGCTGTTTTTT,CATSRGQQNTGELFF
TRBV11-3,once,-,TRBJ1-1,TGTGCCAGCAGCTTAGGAGCCGGGAACACTGAAGCTTTCTTT,CASSLGAGNTEAFF
TRBV7-9,-,-,TRBJ2-7,TGTGCCAGCAGCCAAATACAGAGCTCCTACGAGCAGTACTTC,CASSQIQSSYEQYF
TRBV7-9,-,-,TRBJ1-5,TGTGCCAGCAGCTTGGCTGGGGATCAGCCCCAGCATTTT,CASSLAGDQPQHF
TRBV7-9,-,TRBD1,TRBJ1-2,TGTGCCAGCACCCCGACAGGGAACTATGGCTACACCTTC,CASTPTGNYGYTF
TRBV6-4,-,TRBD1,TRBJ2-1,TGTGCCAGCAGTGAGGGCGAGACAGGGAATGAGCAGTTCTTC,CASSEGETGNEQFF
TRBV4-3,-,-,TRBJ2-6,TGCGCCAGCAGCCAAGTTGCAGGGGCTGGGGCCAACGTCCTGACTTTC,CASSQVAGAGANVLTF
TRBV7-9,-,TRBD1,TRBJ2-5,TGTGCCAGCAGTTATTTTGCCGGGACAGGGGGGGAGACCCAGTACTTC,CASSYFAGTGGETQYF
TRBV7-6,few,TRBD2,TRBJ2-1,TGTGCCAGCAGCCCTGGGGCCGGACTAGCGGGGGAGAGCTCCTACAATGAGCAGTTCTTC,CASSPGAGLAGESSYNEQFF
TRBV10-3,-,-,TRBJ2-5,TGTGCCATCAGGGGGCCCCAAGAGACCCAGTACTTC,CAIRGPQETQYF
TRBV7-2,-,TRBD1,TRBJ1-2,TGTGCCAGCAGCCCGGACAGGGGGGGCTATGGCTACACCTTC,CASSPDRGGYGYTF
TRBV11-2,-,-,TRBJ2-7,TGTGCCAGCAGCTTATTAGGTAACAGGGACTACGAGCAGTACTTC,CASSLLGNRDYEQYF
TRBV7-2,-,-,TRBJ2-5,TGTGCCAGCAGCCCCAGGGCAAGTAGCGGACTCCAAGAGACCCAGTACTTC,CASSPRASSGLQETQYF
TRBV7-9,few,TRBD1,TRBJ1-4,TGTGCCAGCAGCATTGACAGGGGGCTTGAAAAACTGTTTTTT,CASSIDRGLEKLFF
TRBV27,-,-,TRBJ2-7,TGTGCCAGCAGTTTAGGCGGGAACACCTACGAGCAGTACTTC,CASSLGGNTYEQYF
TRBV7-6,-,-,TRBJ1-4,TGTGCCAGCAGCGAACAGGGAACCACTAATGAAAAACTGTTTTTT,CASSEQGTTNEKLFF
TRBV7-8,-,-,TRBJ1-5,TGTGCCAGCATCCTTGACCGTTACGGGAATCAGCCCCAGCATTTT,CASILDRYGNQPQHF
TRBV9,-,-,TRBJ2-2,TGTGCCAGCAGCGTATTTGCGGACGGGGAGCTGTTTTTT,CASSVFADGELFF
TRBV21-1,-,-,TRBJ1-1,TGTGCCAGCAGCTCGCGTAACAGGGATGAGAACACTGAAGCTTTCTTT,CASSSRNRDENTEAFF
TRBV5-1,-,-,TRBJ2-2,TGCGCCAGCAGCTTGGATCTGAGCACCGGGGAGCTGTTTTTT,CASSLDLSTGELFF
TRBV18,-,-,TRBJ1-1,TGTGCCAGCTCACCCTCGTCGGCGAATGAAGCTTTCTTT,CASSPSSANEAFF
TRBV5-6,once,-,TRBJ1-6,TGTGCCAGCAGCTTGGGTGGCTCACCCCTCCACTTT,CASSLGGSPLHF
TRBV6-6,-,-,TRBJ2-1,TGTGCCAGCACCTACCAGGGCAGCTCCTACAATGAGCAGTTCTTC,CASTYQGSSYNEQFF